This is a list of T cell receptor beta chains from one sample in a study of CD8 T cells in Susac syndrome. In TCRdb, the immunoSEQ multiplex PCR reads were re-called with MiXCR into one record per CDR3 protein. The sample yields around 150,000 distinct CDR3 sequences, 85% to 95% seen once. Sequencing input: CD8+ T cells from PBMCs. Source of these receptors: a human donor with Susac syndrome. Each CDR3 is given with its conserved first and last residue. Size is stated for part of the rows, as once, few or many counts, or as a class when the clone is expanded.

clone_size: -; j_call: TRBJ2-5; v_call: TRBV27; cdr3_aa: CASSSGIRTETQYF
clone_size: -; j_call: TRBJ2-7; v_call: TRBV7-9; cdr3_aa: CASSLAGDDYEQYF
clone_size: -; j_call: TRBJ2-7; v_call: TRBV9; cdr3_aa: CATPVGTSGRLEQYF
clone_size: once; j_call: TRBJ2-3; v_call: TRBV11-2; cdr3_aa: CASSPLAGSGNTQYF
clone_size: once; j_call: TRBJ2-3; v_call: TRBV5-6; cdr3_aa: CASSLGAGVDTQYF
clone_size: -; j_call: TRBJ2-3; v_call: TRBV20-1; cdr3_aa: CSALLEYRTDTQYF
clone_size: -; j_call: TRBJ2-7; v_call: TRBV2; cdr3_aa: CASSNTAGASYEQYF
clone_size: -; j_call: TRBJ2-5; v_call: TRBV5-1; cdr3_aa: CASSLPADSKEETQYF
clone_size: few; j_call: TRBJ2-3; v_call: TRBV15; cdr3_aa: CATSRDRQGSDTQYF
clone_size: -; j_call: TRBJ1-5; v_call: TRBV9; cdr3_aa: CASSVGSGGNQPQHF
clone_size: -; j_call: TRBJ2-6; v_call: TRBV20-1; cdr3_aa: CSARGPAPGANVLTF
clone_size: once; j_call: TRBJ2-2; v_call: TRBV9; cdr3_aa: CASSLGQGRNTGELFF
clone_size: -; j_call: TRBJ1-1; v_call: TRBV12-3/TRBV12-4; cdr3_aa: CAIQQGIGTEAFF
clone_size: -; j_call: TRBJ2-3; v_call: TRBV29-1; cdr3_aa: CSVHSPHREGSTDTQYF
clone_size: -; j_call: TRBJ1-2; v_call: TRBV20-1; cdr3_aa: CSARVGGGLYGYTF
clone_size: -; j_call: TRBJ2-5; v_call: TRBV4-1; cdr3_aa: CASRHVAGVGETQYF
clone_size: -; j_call: TRBJ2-1; v_call: TRBV7-3; cdr3_aa: CASSLDLGSQTNEQFF
clone_size: -; j_call: TRBJ2-3; v_call: TRBV13; cdr3_aa: CASGVGTDTQYF
clone_size: -; j_call: TRBJ2-7; v_call: TRBV6-5; cdr3_aa: CASASSSEQYF
clone_size: -; j_call: TRBJ2-3; v_call: TRBV15; cdr3_aa: CATSRSGPSGLAGVGRHTDTQYF
clone_size: once; j_call: TRBJ2-5; v_call: TRBV28; cdr3_aa: CASSSRDRETQYF
clone_size: -; j_call: TRBJ2-2; v_call: TRBV11-2; cdr3_aa: CASSPIGLNGELFF
clone_size: -; j_call: TRBJ1-2; v_call: TRBV29-1; cdr3_aa: CSVPGPLYGYTF
clone_size: -; j_call: TRBJ2-1; v_call: TRBV6-2/TRBV6-3; cdr3_aa: CASSHPGGSHNEQFF
clone_size: -; j_call: TRBJ2-2; v_call: TRBV28; cdr3_aa: CASSLRTGNTGELFF